This T cell receptor (beta chain) originates from a study of radiotherapy plus CTLA-4 blockade in lung cancer. The study, taken as a whole, reports: Radiotherapy with ipilimumab was followed by blood expansion of tumor-derived clones.

The assay was immunoSEQ multiplex PCR, and TCRdb's table has in-frame clones only and misses some. Of approximately 80,000 clones in the sample, about 79% were seen once. CDR1 and CDR2 from the germline V gene are SQVTM and ANQGSEA. V trimming: 3 bases; J trimming: 3 bases; junction bases outside the gene matches: 4. This CDR3 spans 14 amino acids. Comments on this clone: Antigen specificity is unknown.

This sequence originates from a human donor with non-small cell lung cancer whose response to radiotherapy plus ipilimumab could not be evaluated. Some clones in this sample may be carry-over from other donors' samples. The chain uses TRBV29-1 and TRBJ2-7; 11 bases agree with TRBD1. Material: peripheral blood, obtained from a patient treated with radiotherapy plus ipilimumab. The CDR3 loop is CSVEGDRGVYEQYF. In nucleotides, the CDR3 is TGCAGCGTTGAGGGGGACAGGGGGGTCTACGAGCAGTACTTC.